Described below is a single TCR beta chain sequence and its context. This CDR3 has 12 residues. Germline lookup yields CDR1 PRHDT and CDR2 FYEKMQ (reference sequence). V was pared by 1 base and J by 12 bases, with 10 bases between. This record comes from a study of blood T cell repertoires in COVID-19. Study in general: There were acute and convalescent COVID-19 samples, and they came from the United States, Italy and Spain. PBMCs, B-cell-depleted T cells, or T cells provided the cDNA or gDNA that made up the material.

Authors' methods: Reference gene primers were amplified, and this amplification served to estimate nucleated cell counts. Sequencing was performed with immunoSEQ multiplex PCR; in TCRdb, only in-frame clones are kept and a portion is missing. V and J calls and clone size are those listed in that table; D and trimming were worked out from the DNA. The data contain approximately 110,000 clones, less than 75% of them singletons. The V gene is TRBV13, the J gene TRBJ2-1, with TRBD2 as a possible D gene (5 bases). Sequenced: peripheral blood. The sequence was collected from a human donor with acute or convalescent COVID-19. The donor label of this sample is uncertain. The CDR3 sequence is CASSLDLAVQFF. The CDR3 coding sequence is TGTGCCAGCAGCTTAGACCTAGCCGTGCAGTTCTTC.